This T cell receptor beta chain was identified in a study of vaccination and CD4 T cells after COVID-19. Specified treatment: 10-day PBMC culture with coronavirus spike peptide pools or control peptides (ViraFEST assay). Remarks on this clonotype: Antigen: not known.

This CDR3 has 14 residues. The V and J ends lost 6 bases and 5 bases respectively, with 16 bases between them. The Oncomine TCR Beta short-read assay was applied to DNA of cultured CD4+ T cells. TCRdb reprocessed the PCR reads with MiXCR, giving one entry per CDR3 protein. The sample holds 5,700 or so distinct CDR3 sequences, 30% to 35% seen once. The specimen was CD4+ T cells from blood, cultured in vitro, collected after SARS-CoV-2 vaccination. This chain uses TRBV12-3 or TRBV12-4 with TRBJ1-2; possibly TRBD1 for D (5 bases). The source of this sequence is a human donor who had recovered from COVID-19. The CDR3 is CASRTEGRAYGYTF. DNA for the CDR3: TGTGCCAGCAGGACAGAGGGCCGGGCATATGGCTACACCTTC.